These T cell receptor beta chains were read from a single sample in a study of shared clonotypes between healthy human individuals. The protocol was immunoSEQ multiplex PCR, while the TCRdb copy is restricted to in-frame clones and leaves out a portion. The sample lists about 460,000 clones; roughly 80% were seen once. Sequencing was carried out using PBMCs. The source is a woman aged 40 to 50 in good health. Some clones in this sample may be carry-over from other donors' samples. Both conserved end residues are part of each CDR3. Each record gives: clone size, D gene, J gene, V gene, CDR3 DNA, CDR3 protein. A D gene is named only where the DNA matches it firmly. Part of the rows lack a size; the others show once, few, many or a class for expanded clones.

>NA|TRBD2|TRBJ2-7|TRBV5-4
TGTGCCAGCAGCTTGAGTAGCGGGAGGGCCCTCTTAATGCGCGAGCAGTACTTC
CASSLSSGRALLMREQYF
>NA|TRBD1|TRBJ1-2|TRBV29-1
TGCAGCGTCTCCTCAACCGGGACAGCAAACTATGGCTACACCTTC
CSVSSTGTANYGYTF
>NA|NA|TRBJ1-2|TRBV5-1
TGCGCCAGCAGCTTGGAAGCGATGGGGGACTATGGCTACACCTTC
CASSLEAMGDYGYTF
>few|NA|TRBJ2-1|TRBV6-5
TGTGCCAGCAGTTACCGGGATACAGTCGGTTATGAGCAGTTCTTC
CASSYRDTVGYEQFF
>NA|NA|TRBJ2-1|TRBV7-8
TGTGCCAGCAGCAAGCGACTGGTTGACCGGGGAAATGAGCAGTTCTTC
CASSKRLVDRGNEQFF
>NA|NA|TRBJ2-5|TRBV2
TGTGCCAGCAACGGGGTCGAAAGGGAGACCCAGTACTTC
CASNGVERETQYF
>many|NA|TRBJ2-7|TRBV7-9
TGTGCCAGCAGCTTGACGGGGGACGAGCAGTACTTC
CASSLTGDEQYF
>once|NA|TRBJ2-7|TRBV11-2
TGTGCCAGCAGCCCCCCTGGGGGGTACGAGCAGTACTTC
CASSPPGGYEQYF
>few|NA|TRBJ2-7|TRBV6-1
TGTGCCAGTTCAGGACTCGGAGGGGCCTCCGAGCAGTACTTC
CASSGLGGASEQYF
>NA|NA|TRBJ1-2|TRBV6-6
TGTGCCAGCAGTTACTCGGAGGGCTGGGACGGCTACACCTTC
CASSYSEGWDGYTF
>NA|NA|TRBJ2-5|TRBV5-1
TGCGCCAGCAGCGAAGGACCACAGGAGACCCAGTACTTC
CASSEGPQETQYF
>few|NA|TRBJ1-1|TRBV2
TGTGCCAGCAGTTGGACTTACACTGAAGCTTTCTTT
CASSWTYTEAFF
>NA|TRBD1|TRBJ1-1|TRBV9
TGTGCCAGCAGCCCCAGGGGGCGGAACACTGAAGCTTTCTTT
CASSPRGRNTEAFF
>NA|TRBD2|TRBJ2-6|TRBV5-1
TGCGCCAGCAGGCTAGCGGGAGGCTCTGGGGCCAACGTCCTGACTTTC
CASRLAGGSGANVLTF
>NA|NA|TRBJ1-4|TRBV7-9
TGTGCCAGCAGCCCAAAGGGTTCGTCTAATGAAAAACTGTTTTTT
CASSPKGSSNEKLFF
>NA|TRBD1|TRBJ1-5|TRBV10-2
TGCGCCAGCAGTGATAGGGACAGACAGCCCCAGCATTTT
CASSDRDRQPQHF
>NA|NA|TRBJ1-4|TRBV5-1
TGCGCCAGCAGCCGCGACACGGGGAGCGAAAAACTGTTTTTT
CASSRDTGSEKLFF
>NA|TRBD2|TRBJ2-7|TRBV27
TGTGCCAGCAGTTTATCAGTAGCGGGCGCCTCCTACGAGCAGTACTTC
CASSLSVAGASYEQYF
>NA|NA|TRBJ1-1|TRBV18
TGTGCCAGCTCACCGACTGATACCCGGGGGGCTTTCTTT
CASSPTDTRGAFF
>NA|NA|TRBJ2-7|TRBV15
TGTGCCACCAGCAGAGTAGCGTTTCCCTACGAGCAGTACTTC
CATSRVAFPYEQYF
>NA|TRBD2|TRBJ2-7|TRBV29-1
TGCAGCGTTGAACGGGGGGTAGCGGGAGGTGGAGAGCAGTACTTC
CSVERGVAGGGEQYF
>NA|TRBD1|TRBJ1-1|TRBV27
TGTGCCAGCAGTCCTCAAGCCGGGACAGGGGCTGAAGCTTTCTTT
CASSPQAGTGAEAFF
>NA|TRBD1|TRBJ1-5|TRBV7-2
TGTGCCAGCAGCCCGGACAGGGTGGGCAATCAGCCCCAGCATTTT
CASSPDRVGNQPQHF
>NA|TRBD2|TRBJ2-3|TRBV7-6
TGTGCCAGCAGCCTACGGGCTAGCGGTTCTAGAGACGATACGCAGTATTTT
CASSLRASGSRDDTQYF
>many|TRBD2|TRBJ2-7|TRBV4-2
TGTGCCAGCAGCCTGAGACTAGCGGGAGGTTACTCCTACGAGCAGTACTTC
CASSLRLAGGYSYEQYF
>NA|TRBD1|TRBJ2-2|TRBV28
TGTGCCAGCAGCCGGGCGTCCGGGACAGGGACCGGGGAGCTGTTTTTT
CASSRASGTGTGELFF
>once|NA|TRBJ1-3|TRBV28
TGTGCCAGCAGTTTACCGGGCCTCTCTGGAAACACCATATATTTT
CASSLPGLSGNTIYF